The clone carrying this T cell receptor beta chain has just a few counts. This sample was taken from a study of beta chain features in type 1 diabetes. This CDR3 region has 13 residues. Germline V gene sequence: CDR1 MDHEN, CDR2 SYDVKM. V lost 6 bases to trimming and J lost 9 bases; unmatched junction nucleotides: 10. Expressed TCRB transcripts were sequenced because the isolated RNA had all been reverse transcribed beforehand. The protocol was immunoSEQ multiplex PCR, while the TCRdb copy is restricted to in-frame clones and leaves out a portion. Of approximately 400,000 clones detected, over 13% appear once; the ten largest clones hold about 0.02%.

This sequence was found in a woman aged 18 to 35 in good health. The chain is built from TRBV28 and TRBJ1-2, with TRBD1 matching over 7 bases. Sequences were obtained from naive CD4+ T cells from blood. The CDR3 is CASRADRTGSYTF. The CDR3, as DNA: TGTGCCAGCAGGGCGGACAGGACCGGGAGCTACACCTTC.